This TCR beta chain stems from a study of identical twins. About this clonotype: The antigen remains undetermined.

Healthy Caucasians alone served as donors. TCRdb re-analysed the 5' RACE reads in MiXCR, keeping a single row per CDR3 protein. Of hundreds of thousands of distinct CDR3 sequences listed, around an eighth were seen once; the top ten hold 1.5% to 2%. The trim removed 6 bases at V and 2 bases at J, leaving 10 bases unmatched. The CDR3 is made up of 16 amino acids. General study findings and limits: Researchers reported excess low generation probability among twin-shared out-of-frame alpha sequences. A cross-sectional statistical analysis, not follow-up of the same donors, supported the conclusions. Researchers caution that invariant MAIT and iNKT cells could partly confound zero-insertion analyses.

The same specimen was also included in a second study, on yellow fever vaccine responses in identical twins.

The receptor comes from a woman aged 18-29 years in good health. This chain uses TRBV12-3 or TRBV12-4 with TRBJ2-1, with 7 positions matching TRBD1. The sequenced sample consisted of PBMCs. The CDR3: CASSPGSQGAYNEQFF. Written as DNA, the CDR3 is TGTGCCAGCAGCCCGGGATCTCAGGGGGCCTACAATGAGCAGTTCTTC.